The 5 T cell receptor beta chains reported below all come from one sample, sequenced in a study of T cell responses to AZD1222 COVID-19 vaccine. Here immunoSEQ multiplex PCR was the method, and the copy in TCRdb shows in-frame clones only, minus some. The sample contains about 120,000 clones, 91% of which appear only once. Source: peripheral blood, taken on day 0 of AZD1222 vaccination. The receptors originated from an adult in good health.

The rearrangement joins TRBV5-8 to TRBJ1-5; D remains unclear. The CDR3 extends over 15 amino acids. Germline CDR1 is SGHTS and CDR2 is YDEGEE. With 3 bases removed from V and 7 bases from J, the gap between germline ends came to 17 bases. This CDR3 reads CASSSTAALGQPQHF. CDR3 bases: TGTGCCAGCAGCTCGACCGCAGCCCTTGGACAGCCCCAGCATTTT.

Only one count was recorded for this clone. CDR3 coding DNA: TGTGCCAGCAGCCAAGAGGGCGGCTACACCTTC. This codes for CASSQEGGYTF. This sequence joins TRBV14 and TRBJ1-2; no clear D gene. The V end lost 0 bases, the J end lost 8 bases, and 4 bases lay between the germline ends. Germline V gives CDR1 SGHDN, CDR2 FVKESK. The CDR3 spans 11 residues. Complete variable domain (other parts from reference TRBV14 and TRBJ1-2): EAGVTQFPSHSVIEKGQTVTLRCDPISGHDNLYWYRRVMGKEIKFLLHFVKESKQDESGMPNNRFLAERTGGTYSTLKVQPAELEDSGVYFCASSQEGGYTFGSGTRLTVV.

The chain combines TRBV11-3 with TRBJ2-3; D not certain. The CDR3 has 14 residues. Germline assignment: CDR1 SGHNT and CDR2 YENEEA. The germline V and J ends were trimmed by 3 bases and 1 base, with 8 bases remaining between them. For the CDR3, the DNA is TGTGCCAGCAGCTTCGGGCACCGCACAGATACGCAGTATTTT. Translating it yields CASSFGHRTDTQYF.

The chain's CDR3 is CASSFWDWADTQYF. DNA for the CDR3: TGCGCCAGCAGCTTTTGGGACTGGGCAGATACGCAGTATTTT. The rearrangement uses TRBV5-1 and TRBJ2-3, with a weak D call TRBD2 (6 bases). The CDR3 contains 14 residues. Looked up from germline, CDR1 is SGHRS and CDR2 is YFSETQ. V lost 2 bases and J lost 4, with 11 bases in between. Using reference TRBV5-1 and TRBJ2-3 for the parts outside the CDR3, the full variable domain is KAGVTQTPRYLIKTRGQQVTLSCSPISGHRSVSWYQQTPGQGLQFLFEYFSETQRNKGNFPGRFSGRQFSNSRSEMNVSTLELGDSALYLCASSFWDWADTQYFGPGTRLTVL.

The CDR3 DNA follows: TGCAGCGCTGGGAGACAGGGTGCCTACGAGCAGTACTTC. This translates into CSAGRQGAYEQYF. This chain links TRBV29-1 with TRBJ2-7, with TRBD1 identical over 7 bases. Per germline, CDR1 SQVTM and CDR2 ANQGSEA. This CDR3 comprises 13 residues. Trimming at V came to 7 bases and at J to 2 bases, leaving 8 bases not matched to a gene.